The present T cell receptor beta chain was sequenced within a study of blood T cell repertoires in COVID-19. The overall study: Acute-phase and convalescent COVID-19 samples originated in the United States, Italy and Spain. PBMCs, B-cell-depleted T cells, or T cells were the source of the cDNA or gDNA that made up the material.

The count of this clone is one. Trimming took off 4 bases at V and 1 base at J, with 18 bases between the two ends. The CDR3 loop spans 16 amino acids. Germline V CDR1 and CDR2: SQVTM, ANQGSEA. Methods used by the authors: Counts of nucleated cells, estimated from reference gene primer amplification, were obtained. Clones were sequenced by immunoSEQ multiplex PCR, and TCRdb holds only the in-frame ones, with some missing. The D gene and trimming were derived from the DNA, and the V and J assignments and clone size from that table. The repertoire holds about 270,000 clones, with over 70% as singletons.

V usage is TRBV29-1 and J usage is TRBJ2-3; D perhaps matches TRBD1 (6 bases). The material sequenced was peripheral blood. This receptor was obtained from a human donor in a cohort sampled during active COVID-19. The CDR3, as DNA: TGCAGCGTTGGATTGGGGGCGAAACACCGCACAGATACGCAGTATTTT. Protein: CSVGLGAKHRTDTQYF.